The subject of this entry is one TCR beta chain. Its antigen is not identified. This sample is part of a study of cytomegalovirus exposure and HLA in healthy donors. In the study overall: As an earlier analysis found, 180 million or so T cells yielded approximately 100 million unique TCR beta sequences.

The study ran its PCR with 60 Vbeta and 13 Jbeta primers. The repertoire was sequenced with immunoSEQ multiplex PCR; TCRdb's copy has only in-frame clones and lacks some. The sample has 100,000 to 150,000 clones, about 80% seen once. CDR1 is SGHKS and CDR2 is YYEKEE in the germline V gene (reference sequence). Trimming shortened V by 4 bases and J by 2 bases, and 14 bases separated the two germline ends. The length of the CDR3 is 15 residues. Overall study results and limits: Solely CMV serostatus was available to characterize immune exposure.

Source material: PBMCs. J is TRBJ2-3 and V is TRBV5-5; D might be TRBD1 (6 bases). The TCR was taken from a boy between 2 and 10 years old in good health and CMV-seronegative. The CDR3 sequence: CASSPRTEYTDTQYF. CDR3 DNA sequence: TGTGCCAGCAGCCCCCGGACAGAGTACACAGATACGCAGTATTTT.